Listed below are T cell receptor beta chains from one sample, sequenced in a study of cytomegalovirus exposure and HLA in healthy donors. Assay: immunoSEQ multiplex PCR; the TCRdb copy retains only in-frame clones and omits some. Altogether over 250,000 clones are present, around 86% being singletons, with the ten largest covering roughly 1%. The sample taken for sequencing was PBMCs. These TCRs come from a young woman in good health and CMV-seronegative. Each CDR3 is given without its conserved first and last residue. Size is stated for part of the rows, as once, few or many counts, or as a class when the clone is expanded.

j_gene | v_gene | abundance | CDR3aa
TRBJ2-7 | TRBV2 | - | ASSPSGFEQY
TRBJ2-1 | TRBV6-6 | - | ASSTGLAGVNEQF
TRBJ1-2 | TRBV6-1 | - | ASSEGTLGYGYT
TRBJ2-7 | TRBV21-1 | - | ASTSRGGQGNDEQY
TRBJ1-1 | TRBV9 | - | ASSGAGTPVGTEAF
TRBJ2-1 | TRBV10-3 | - | AIARAGGFNEQF
TRBJ2-1 | TRBV14 | - | ASSQVGLAGGQEQF
TRBJ1-1 | TRBV7-9 | few | ASSLIVAEAF
TRBJ1-3 | TRBV4-3 | - | ASSHYGRGLGNTIY
TRBJ1-1 | TRBV2 | - | ASSGGTGRTEAF
TRBJ2-7 | TRBV10-3 | - | AIKREGLNNEQY
TRBJ1-5 | TRBV5-1 | - | ASSLEFRAPEDQPQH
TRBJ2-7 | TRBV6-1 | - | ASISPGREQY
TRBJ2-1 | TRBV5-1 | - | ASSRGLAFNEQF
TRBJ1-5 | TRBV27 | - | ASSFRGNQPQH
TRBJ1-2 | TRBV5-6 | - | ASSVRQGRGYT
TRBJ2-7 | TRBV9 | few | ASSTDRGEQY
TRBJ1-5 | TRBV30 | - | AWSVNAGGNQPQH
TRBJ2-7 | TRBV7-9 | - | ASSTPETGRNAYEQY
TRBJ1-5 | TRBV30 | few | AWSVQGSNQPQH
TRBJ1-1 | TRBV5-1 | - | ASSLRRLGDTEAF
TRBJ2-7 | TRBV28 | - | ASSRGQSYEQY
TRBJ1-6 | TRBV10-3 | - | AISESGTGAARSPLH
TRBJ1-3 | TRBV28 | - | ASSAPLGSGNTIY
TRBJ2-7 | TRBV4-1 | - | ASSPPGGSSYEQY
TRBJ1-1 | TRBV5-1 | - | ASSPGQGGTEAF
TRBJ2-7 | TRBV28 | - | ASGLKQGSYEQY
TRBJ1-2 | TRBV12-5 | - | ASGLWPGTGHNGYT
TRBJ1-2 | TRBV6-5 | - | ASSYEGMDGYT
TRBJ1-5 | TRBV2 | - | ASSYNRVESNQPQH
TRBJ1-6 | TRBV18 | - | ASSPIPGLNSPLH
TRBJ1-2 | TRBV4-2 | - | ASSQVRRYGYT
TRBJ2-3 | TRBV5-6 | - | ASSFWRGLGYTQY
TRBJ2-7 | TRBV9 | - | ASSTRQGARNEQY
TRBJ1-1 | TRBV2 | - | ASSEGRGGFEAF
TRBJ1-4 | TRBV12-5 | - | ASGLGLGQGRGKLF
TRBJ1-2 | TRBV7-2 | few | ASSLAGVQGGYT
TRBJ2-7 | TRBV9 | - | ASSSTPSREQY
TRBJ2-7 | TRBV27 | - | ASSHPGTGREQY
TRBJ1-1 | TRBV11-2 | - | ASSWGVGAF
TRBJ1-1 | TRBV29-1 | - | SATRQGNTEAF
TRBJ2-7 | TRBV5-1 | - | ASSNGTGSEQY
TRBJ2-7 | TRBV7-6 | once | ASSPDRGIYRVQY
TRBJ2-1 | TRBV7-9 | - | ASSLRVYNEQF
TRBJ2-2 | TRBV27 | - | ASSFPDSPNSDTGELF
TRBJ2-2 | TRBV30 | - | AWMRDRGLTGELF
TRBJ2-1 | TRBV7-6 | - | ASTGSSYNEQF
TRBJ1-1 | TRBV27 | - | ASTPGAGGNTEAF
TRBJ2-5 | TRBV5-6 | - | ASSLGEETQY
TRBJ2-7 | TRBV19 | - | ASSIGRSGAYEQY
TRBJ2-1 | TRBV4-3 | - | ASSQDWRGKYNEQF
TRBJ1-6 | TRBV28 | - | ASSLETGLHSPLH
TRBJ2-3 | TRBV5-1 | - | ASSLEGRETDTQY
TRBJ2-5 | TRBV27 | - | ASSPAGGPWETQY